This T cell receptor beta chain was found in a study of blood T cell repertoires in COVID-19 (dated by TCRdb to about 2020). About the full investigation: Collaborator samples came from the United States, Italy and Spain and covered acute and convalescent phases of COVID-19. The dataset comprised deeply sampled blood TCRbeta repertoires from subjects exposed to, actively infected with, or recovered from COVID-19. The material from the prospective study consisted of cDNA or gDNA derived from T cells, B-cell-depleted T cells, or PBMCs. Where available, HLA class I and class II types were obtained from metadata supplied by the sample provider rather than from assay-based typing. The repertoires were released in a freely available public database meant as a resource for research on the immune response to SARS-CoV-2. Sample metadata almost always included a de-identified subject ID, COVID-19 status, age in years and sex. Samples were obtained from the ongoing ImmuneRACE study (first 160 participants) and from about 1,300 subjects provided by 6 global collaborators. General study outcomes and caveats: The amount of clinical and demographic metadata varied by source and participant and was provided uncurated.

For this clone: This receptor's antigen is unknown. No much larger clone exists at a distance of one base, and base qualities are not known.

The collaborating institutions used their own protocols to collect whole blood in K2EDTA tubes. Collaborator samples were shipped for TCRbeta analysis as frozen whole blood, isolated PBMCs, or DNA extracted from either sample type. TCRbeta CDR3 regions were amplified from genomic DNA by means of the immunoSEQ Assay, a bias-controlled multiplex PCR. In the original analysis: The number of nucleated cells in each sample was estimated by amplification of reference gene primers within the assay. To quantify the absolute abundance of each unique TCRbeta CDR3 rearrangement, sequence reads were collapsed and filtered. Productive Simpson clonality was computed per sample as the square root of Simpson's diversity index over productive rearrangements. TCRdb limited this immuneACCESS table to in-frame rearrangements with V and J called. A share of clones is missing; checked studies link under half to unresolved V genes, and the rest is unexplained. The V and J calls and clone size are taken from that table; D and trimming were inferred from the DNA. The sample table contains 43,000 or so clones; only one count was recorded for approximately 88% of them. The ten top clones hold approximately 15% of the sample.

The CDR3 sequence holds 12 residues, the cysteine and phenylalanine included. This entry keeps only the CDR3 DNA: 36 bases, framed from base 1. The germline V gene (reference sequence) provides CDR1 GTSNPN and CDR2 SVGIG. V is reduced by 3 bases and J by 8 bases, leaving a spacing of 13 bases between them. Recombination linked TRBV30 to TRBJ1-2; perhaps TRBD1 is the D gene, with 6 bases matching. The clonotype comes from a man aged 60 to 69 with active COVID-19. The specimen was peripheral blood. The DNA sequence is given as TGTGCCTGGAGCTCAGGGGTTGGGGGCTACACCTTC. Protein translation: CAWSSGVGGYTF.